This is a list of T cell receptor beta chains from one sample in a study of blood T cell repertoires in COVID-19. The protocol was immunoSEQ multiplex PCR, while the TCRdb copy is restricted to in-frame clones and leaves out a portion. The top ten hold around 13% of the sample, which has 160,000 or so clones, around 83% seen once. Sequencing was performed on peripheral blood. These receptors were taken from a man aged 65 to 85 who had recovered from COVID-19. Both conserved end residues are part of each CDR3.

j_call v_call cdr3_aa
TRBJ1-3 TRBV28 CASRGAGSGNTIYF
TRBJ1-2 TRBV30 CAWSGTGSYGYTF
TRBJ2-1 TRBV7-2 CASSWTSGRGNEQFF
TRBJ2-7 TRBV2 CASSLAGGPTFHEQYF
TRBJ1-2 TRBV3-1/TRBV3-2 CASSQGTGWDGYTF
TRBJ1-2 TRBV9 CASSMTGVNYGYTF
TRBJ2-3 TRBV19 CASSIGDRAQYF
TRBJ1-4 TRBV19 CASKNYGQGNEKLFF
TRBJ2-7 TRBV5-6 CASSSWGGSYEQYF
TRBJ2-5 TRBV11-3 CASSSGFPETQYF
TRBJ1-2 TRBV4-2 CASSQDIAATNYGYTF
TRBJ2-5 TRBV3-1/TRBV3-2 CASSQGLTSSETQYF
TRBJ1-2 TRBV6-5 CASSNRDEAGYTF
TRBJ2-1 TRBV7-2 CASSFGGSVNEQFF
TRBJ2-7 TRBV4-1 CASSLRDYPYEQYF
TRBJ1-2 TRBV18 CASSPQRSEGFGYTF
TRBJ1-2 TRBV7-2 CASSLVSGGFAGYTF
TRBJ1-6 TRBV7-8 CASSLDGGVVRSPLHF
TRBJ2-2 TRBV19 CASSRTSGSVGELFF
TRBJ1-1 TRBV6-2/TRBV6-3 CASSLEKTSGARTEAFF
TRBJ2-1 TRBV5-4 CASSRGRALNNEQFF
TRBJ2-7 TRBV10-3 CAKNHRSKTGEGAPYEQYF
TRBJ1-1 TRBV28 CASRSGGTNTEAFF
TRBJ1-5 TRBV19 CASSNTRNQPQHF
TRBJ2-4 TRBV3-1/TRBV3-2 CASSQAYRGNIQYF
TRBJ2-7 TRBV28 CASSASSYEQYF
TRBJ1-1 TRBV5-1 CASSPIPGQGTEAFF
TRBJ1-6 TRBV14 CASSQEAYLSPLHF
TRBJ1-1 TRBV4-1 CASSLAGGTLMNTEAFF
TRBJ2-3 TRBV3-1/TRBV3-2 CASSQRGSRDTQYF
TRBJ2-5 TRBV29-1 CSTQGSETQYF
TRBJ2-1 TRBV4-1 CASSQRAAGLAQQSNEQFF
TRBJ1-6 TRBV10-3 CATSSESRLSPLHF
TRBJ2-2 TRBV18 CASSEGPGTGELFF
TRBJ2-2 TRBV10-3 CAISELSGSTGELFF
TRBJ2-2 TRBV11-3 CASSSFRDKNTGELFF
TRBJ1-5 TRBV7-6 CASSLSPGANQPQHF
TRBJ1-2 TRBV5-1 CASSLYGGDGYTF
TRBJ2-7 TRBV28 CASSPGTSDYEQYF
TRBJ1-5 TRBV7-5 CARSLLNREDRGSNQPQHF
TRBJ2-7 TRBV5-6 CASSLNGQGDF
TRBJ1-2 TRBV6-2/TRBV6-3 CASSYPRDRGYSYGYTF
TRBJ2-1 TRBV27 CASSLLAGPTTSPYDNEQFF
TRBJ1-1 TRBV30 CAWSVLDTEAFF
TRBJ1-1 TRBV2 CASSVTGNTEAFF
TRBJ1-4 TRBV5-5 CASSPTGDSNEKLFF
TRBJ1-1 TRBV3-1/TRBV3-2 CASSQDCTWAGPPGNTEAFF
TRBJ1-1 TRBV2 CASSETRANTEAFF
TRBJ2-7 TRBV24-1 CATSEGYRDRGHDEQYF
TRBJ2-2 TRBV5-1 CASSLVPDRGPGELFF
TRBJ2-4 TRBV4-3 CASSQEQGSIQYF
TRBJ2-1 TRBV10-1 CASSEAIGLAGYNEQFF
TRBJ1-2 TRBV7-9 CASSQTGRDGYTF
TRBJ1-1 TRBV5-1 CASSLMDRGSTEAFF
TRBJ1-1 TRBV18 CASSPRRRKDSKFNTEAFF